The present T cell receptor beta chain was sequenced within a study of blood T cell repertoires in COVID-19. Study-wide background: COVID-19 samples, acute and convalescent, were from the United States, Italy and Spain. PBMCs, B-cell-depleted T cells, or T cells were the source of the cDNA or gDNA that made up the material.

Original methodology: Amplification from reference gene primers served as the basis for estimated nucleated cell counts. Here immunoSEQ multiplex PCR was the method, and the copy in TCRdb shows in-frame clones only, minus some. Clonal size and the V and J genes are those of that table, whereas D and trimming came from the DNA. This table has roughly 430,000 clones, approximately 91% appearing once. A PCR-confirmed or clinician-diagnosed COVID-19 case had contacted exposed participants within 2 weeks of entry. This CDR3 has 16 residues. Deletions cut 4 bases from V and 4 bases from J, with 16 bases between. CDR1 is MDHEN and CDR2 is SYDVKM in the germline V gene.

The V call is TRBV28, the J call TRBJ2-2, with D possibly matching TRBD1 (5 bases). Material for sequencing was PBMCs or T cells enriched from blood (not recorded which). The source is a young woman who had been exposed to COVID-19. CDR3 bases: TGTGCCAGCAGTTGGGCCCGGGCAGGGCTCACCGGGGAGCTGTTTTTT. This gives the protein CASSWARAGLTGELFF.